These T cell receptor beta chains were read from a single sample in a study of neoadjuvant anti-PD-1 for oral cavity cancer. Some clones are missing from TCRdb's copy, which holds only in-frame ones; the method was immunoSEQ multiplex PCR. Of over 10,000 clones in the sample, roughly two thirds are singletons; the top ten hold around 2.5%. The starting material was PBMCs, obtained after nivolumab (anti-PD-1) treatment. The receptors stem from a person between 40 and 85 years old with oral cavity squamous cell carcinoma. Each CDR3 is given with its conserved first and last residue. D genes are given only for firm matches. Some rows have no size entry. The others give once, few or many, or a class for an expanded clone.

NA	TRBJ1-3	14	TRBD1	TRBV10-2	TGCGCCAGCACAAGGGGGCTTGATGGAAACACCATATATTTT	CASTRGLDGNTIYF
NA	TRBJ2-7	16	TRBD2	TRBV11-1	TGTGCCAGCAGCTTAGAACTAGCGGGAGGGCCCTACGAGCAGTACTTC	CASSLELAGGPYEQYF
NA	TRBJ2-7	14	NA	TRBV5-1	TGCGCCAGCTCCCCCCAGGGGTTCCCCGGGGAGCAGTACTTC	CASSPQGFPGEQYF
few	TRBJ1-1	11	NA	TRBV30	TGTGCCTGGAGTCAAGACAGTGAAGCTTTCTTT	CAWSQDSEAFF
few	TRBJ1-5	14	NA	TRBV7-3	TGTGCCAGCAGCAGTCTCACCAGGGTACAGCCCCAGCATTTT	CASSSLTRVQPQHF
NA	TRBJ2-3	13	NA	TRBV2	TGTGCCAGCAGTGAAGCCGGCGACGGTACGCAGTATTTT	CASSEAGDGTQYF
NA	TRBJ1-2	12	NA	TRBV6-5	TGTGCCAGCAGATCACAGGGACATGGCTACACCTTC	CASRSQGHGYTF
once	TRBJ2-7	13	NA	TRBV6-5	TGTGCCAGCAGGTCGGGGGACTCCTACGAGCAGTACTTC	CASRSGDSYEQYF
NA	TRBJ2-3	15	TRBD1	TRBV7-9	TGTGCCAGCAGCATACCCTGGCAGGACAGGGATGCGCAGTATTTT	CASSIPWQDRDAQYF
NA	TRBJ2-5	14	NA	TRBV6-1	TGTGCCAGCCGTCGGGATGATGGCTATGGGACCCAGTACTTC	CASRRDDGYGTQYF
few	TRBJ2-3	16	NA	TRBV25-1	TGTGCCAGCAGTGAACGCGGCGGGGGCAGGACAGATACGCAGTATTTT	CASSERGGGRTDTQYF
few	TRBJ1-5	16	TRBD1	TRBV25-1	TGTGCCAGCAGGGTCCCCCGGACAGGGATGAGTCAGCCCCAGCATTTT	CASRVPRTGMSQPQHF
NA	TRBJ2-5	16	NA	TRBV4-2	TGTGCCAGCAGCCTCTCCGGGGGGCCGTACCAAGAGACCCAGTACTTC	CASSLSGGPYQETQYF
NA	TRBJ2-3	15	TRBD1	TRBV4-1	TGCGCCAGCAGCCACTCCGGACAGGGGACAGATACGCAGTATTTT	CASSHSGQGTDTQYF
NA	TRBJ2-3	15	NA	TRBV4-2	TGTGCCAGCAGCCAAGATAGGCTTCGCACAGATACGCAGTATTTT	CASSQDRLRTDTQYF
NA	TRBJ1-2	15	NA	TRBV16	TGTGCCAGCAGCCTCGGGACGGGGATTATCTATGGCTACACCTTC	CASSLGTGIIYGYTF
NA	TRBJ2-4	17	TRBD2	TRBV7-9	TGTGCCAGCAGCTTTGTTTATGGGGGGGTCTCCAAAAACATTCAGTACTTC	CASSFVYGGVSKNIQYF
few	TRBJ1-1	16	TRBD1	TRBV7-3	TGTGCCAGCAGCCCGGCAGGGGGCTCCGTAAACACTGAAGCTTTCTTT	CASSPAGGSVNTEAFF
NA	TRBJ2-1	14	NA	TRBV11-2	TGTGCCAGCAGCCACTACGAGGTTGACAATGAGCAGTTCTTC	CASSHYEVDNEQFF
once	TRBJ1-1	16	TRBD1	TRBV10-2	TGCGCCAGCAGCCTCGGACAGGGTAGGTTTTACACTGAAGCTTTCTTT	CASSLGQGRFYTEAFF
once	TRBJ1-4	15	NA	TRBV19	TGTGCCAGTAGTTTTCCCGGGACGGGGAATGAAAAACTGTTTTTT	CASSFPGTGNEKLFF
NA	TRBJ2-7	13	NA	TRBV19	TGTGCCAGTAGTCCACAACTCAGGGGAGAGCAGTACTTC	CASSPQLRGEQYF
few	TRBJ2-3	14	NA	TRBV5-1	TGCGCCAGCAGATGGTCCCCCTTCACAGATACGCAGTATTTT	CASRWSPFTDTQYF
few	TRBJ1-2	15	NA	TRBV18	TGTGCCAGCTCACCAACGGCGGGGGAAGGCTATGGCTACACCTTC	CASSPTAGEGYGYTF
few	TRBJ1-2	16	TRBD1	TRBV5-4	TGTGCCAGCAGCCGTGGCGACCAAGACAGGGGGCACGGCTACACCTTC	CASSRGDQDRGHGYTF
NA	TRBJ2-7	14	NA	TRBV6-1	TGTGCCAGCAGTGAAGAGGGGAGGACTTTGAAGCAGTACTTC	CASSEEGRTLKQYF